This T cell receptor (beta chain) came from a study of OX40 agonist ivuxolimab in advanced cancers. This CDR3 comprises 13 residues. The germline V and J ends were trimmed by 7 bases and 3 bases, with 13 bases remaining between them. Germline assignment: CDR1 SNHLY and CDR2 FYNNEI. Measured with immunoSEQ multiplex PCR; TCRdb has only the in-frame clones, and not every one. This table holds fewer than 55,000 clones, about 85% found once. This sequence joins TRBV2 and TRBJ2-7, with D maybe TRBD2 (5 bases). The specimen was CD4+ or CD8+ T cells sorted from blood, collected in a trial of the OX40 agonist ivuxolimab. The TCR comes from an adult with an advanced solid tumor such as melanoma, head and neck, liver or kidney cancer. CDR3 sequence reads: CASISGISYEQYF. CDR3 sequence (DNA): TGTGCCAGCATATCGGGGATAAGCTACGAGCAGTACTTC.